The source of this T cell receptor beta chain is a study of blood T cell repertoires in COVID-19. Study in general: The United States, Italy and Spain provided the acute and convalescent COVID-19 samples. Sample material is recorded as cDNA or gDNA derived from T cells, B-cell-depleted T cells, or PBMCs.

Germline V gene sequence: CDR1 SGHRS, CDR2 YFSETQ. V gave up 4 bases and J gave up 5 bases; unmatched junction bases: 9. The CDR3 extends over 15 amino acids. Original processing methods: Using reference gene primer amplification, nucleated cell counts were estimated. TCRdb's table, derived via immunoSEQ multiplex PCR, lists solely in-frame clones and lacks some. From that table come the V and J calls and clone size; the DNA was used to work out D and trimming. The table shows around 300,000 clones, with about nine tenths occurring only once. V is TRBV5-1 and J is TRBJ1-2; TRBD1 matches 9 bases. The sample consisted of peripheral blood. This clonotype originated in a man aged 50 to 60 with acute or convalescent COVID-19. CDR3 in amino acids: CASSEQGALGYGYTF. The CDR3 DNA is TGCGCCAGCAGCGAACAGGGGGCGCTTGGATATGGCTACACCTTC.